This T cell receptor (beta chain) was found in a study of neurological immune-mediated disorders. This clonotype was seen repeatedly, ten times or more. Unsorted libraries were prepared from 2 million PBMCs that had been stored at -80 C. TCRdb fed the 5' RACE reads into MiXCR, producing one record per CDR3 protein. Of about 36,000 distinct CDR3 sequences listed, about 9.3% are singletons. The CDR3 length is 15 residues. Germline CDR1 reads LGHDT; CDR2 reads YNNKEL (reference sequence). The junction had 4 bases not matched to a gene; V was cut back by 3 bases and J by 2 bases. The sequenced material came from PBMCs. The TCR was taken from a woman aged 25 to 39 with HTLV-1-associated myelopathy (HAM/TSP). The chain links TRBV3-1 to TRBJ2-4; TRBD2 agrees at 7 bases. The CDR3 loop is CASSQGGGTKNIQYF. CDR3 nucleotides: TGTGCCAGCAGCCAGGGCGGGGGAACCAAAAACATTCAGTACTTC.